This T cell receptor beta chain stems from a study of blood T cell repertoires in COVID-19. Study overall: The United States, Italy and Spain supplied acute and convalescent COVID-19 samples.

The Seattle patients, enrolled during active infection, were followed longitudinally. Some clones are missing from TCRdb's copy, which holds only in-frame ones; the method was immunoSEQ multiplex PCR. The table has about 190,000 clones, about 85% seen once; the top ten hold around 6.9%. From germline, CDR1 is LGHDT and CDR2 YNNKEL (reference sequence). The CDR3 is 15 amino acids. V trimming: 0 bases; J trimming: 2 bases; junction bases outside the gene matches: 1. This receptor was identified in a man older than 75 with COVID-19, enrolled during active disease. The sample taken for sequencing was peripheral blood. The chain recombines TRBV3-1 (or the pseudogene TRBV3-2) with TRBJ2-1, with 7 bases lining up with TRBD1. CDR3 sequence reads: CASSQEGTAYNEQFF. CDR3 in DNA: TGTGCCAGCAGCCAAGAAGGGACAGCCTACAATGAGCAGTTCTTC.